This T cell receptor beta chain was sequenced in a study of T-cell reconstitution after alpha-beta-depleted transplantation in children. As it was prepared, the TCRbeta library received unique molecular identifiers. Each CDR3 protein is one row after TCRdb ran MiXCR on the PCR reads. The data contain hundreds of thousands of distinct CDR3 sequences, roughly 16% of them seen just once; the ten biggest clones take up around 30%. This clonotype was counted between two and nine times. Its specificity is not known. Whole-study results and caveats: Several hundred expanded graft clones reportedly gave rise to the alpha-beta T cells present about two months after transplant.

The CDR3 runs 14 residues. Trimming at V came to 5 bases and at J to 11 bases, leaving 7 bases not matched to a gene. Material: PBMCs, mostly from graft donor cells, obtained 360 days after TCRalphabeta/CD19-depleted stem cell transplant. The receptor's source is a boy in the first two years of life who had a stem cell transplant for Wiskott-Aldrich syndrome, so the T cells may come from the graft donor. The rearrangement links TRBV12-3 or TRBV12-4 to TRBJ1-6; 9 bases agree with TRBD1. The CDR3 DNA follows: TGTGCCAGCAGTCCTTTAGGACAGGGGCCACCCCTCCACTTT. This sequence encodes CASSPLGQGPPLHF.